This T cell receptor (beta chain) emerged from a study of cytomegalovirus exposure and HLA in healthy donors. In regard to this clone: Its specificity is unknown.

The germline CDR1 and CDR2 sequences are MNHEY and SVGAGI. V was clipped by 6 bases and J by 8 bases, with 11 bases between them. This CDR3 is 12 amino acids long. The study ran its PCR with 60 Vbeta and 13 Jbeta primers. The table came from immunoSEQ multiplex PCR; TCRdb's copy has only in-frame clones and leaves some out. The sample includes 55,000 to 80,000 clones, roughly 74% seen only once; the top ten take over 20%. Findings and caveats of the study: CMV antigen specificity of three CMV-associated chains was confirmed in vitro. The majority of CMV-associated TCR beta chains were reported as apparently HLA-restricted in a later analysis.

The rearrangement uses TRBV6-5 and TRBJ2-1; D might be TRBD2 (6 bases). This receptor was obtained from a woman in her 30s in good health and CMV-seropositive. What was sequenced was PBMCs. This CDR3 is CASSPTRYEQFF. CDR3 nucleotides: TGTGCCAGCAGCCCGACTAGGTATGAGCAGTTCTTC.